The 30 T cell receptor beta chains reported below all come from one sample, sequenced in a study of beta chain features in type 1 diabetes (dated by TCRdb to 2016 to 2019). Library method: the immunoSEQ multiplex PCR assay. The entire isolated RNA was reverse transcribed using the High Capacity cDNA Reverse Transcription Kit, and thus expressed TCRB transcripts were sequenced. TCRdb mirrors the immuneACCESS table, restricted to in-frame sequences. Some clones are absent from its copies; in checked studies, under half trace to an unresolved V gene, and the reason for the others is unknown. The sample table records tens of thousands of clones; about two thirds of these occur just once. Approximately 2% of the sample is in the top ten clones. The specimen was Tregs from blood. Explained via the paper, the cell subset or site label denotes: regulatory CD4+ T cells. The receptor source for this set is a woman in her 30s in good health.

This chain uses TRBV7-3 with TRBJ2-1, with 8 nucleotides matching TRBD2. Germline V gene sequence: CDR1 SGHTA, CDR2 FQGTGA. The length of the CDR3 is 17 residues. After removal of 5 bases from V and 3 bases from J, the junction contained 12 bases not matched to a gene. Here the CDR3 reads CASSKRPSAGGYNEQFF. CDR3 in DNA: TGTGCCAGCAGCAAACGACCCTCGGCGGGAGGCTACAATGAGCAGTTCTTC.

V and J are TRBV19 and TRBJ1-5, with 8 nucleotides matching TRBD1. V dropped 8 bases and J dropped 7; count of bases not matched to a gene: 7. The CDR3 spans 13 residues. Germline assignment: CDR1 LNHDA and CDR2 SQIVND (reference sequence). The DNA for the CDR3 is TGTGCCAGTTCGAAACAGGGGGGACAGCCCCAGCATTTT. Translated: CASSKQGGQPQHF.

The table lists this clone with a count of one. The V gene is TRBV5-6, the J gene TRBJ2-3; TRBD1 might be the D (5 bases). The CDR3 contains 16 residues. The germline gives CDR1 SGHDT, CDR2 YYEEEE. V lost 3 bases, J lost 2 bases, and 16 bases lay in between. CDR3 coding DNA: TGTGCCAGCAGCTACAACAGGTACCCGAACACAGATACGCAGTATTTT. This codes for CASSYNRYPNTDTQYF.

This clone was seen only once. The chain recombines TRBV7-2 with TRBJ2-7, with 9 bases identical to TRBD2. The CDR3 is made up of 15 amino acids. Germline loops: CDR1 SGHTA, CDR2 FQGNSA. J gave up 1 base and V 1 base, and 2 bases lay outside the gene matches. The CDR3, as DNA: TGTGCCAGCAGCTTAGAGGCGGGAGGGTCCTACGAGCAGTACTTC. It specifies CASSLEAGGSYEQYF.

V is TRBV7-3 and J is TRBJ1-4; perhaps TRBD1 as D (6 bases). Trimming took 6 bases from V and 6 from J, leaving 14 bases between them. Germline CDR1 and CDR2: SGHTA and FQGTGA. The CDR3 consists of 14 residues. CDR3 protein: CASRKGGGDEKLFF. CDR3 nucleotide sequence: TGTGCCAGCAGAAAGGGTGGGGGCGATGAAAAACTGTTTTTT. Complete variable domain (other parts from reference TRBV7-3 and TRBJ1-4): GAGVSQTPSNKVTEKGKYVELRCDPISGHTALYWYRQSLGQGPEFLIYFQGTGAADDSGLPNDRFFAVRPEGSVSTLKIQRTERGDSAVYLCASRKGGGDEKLFFGSGTQLSVL.

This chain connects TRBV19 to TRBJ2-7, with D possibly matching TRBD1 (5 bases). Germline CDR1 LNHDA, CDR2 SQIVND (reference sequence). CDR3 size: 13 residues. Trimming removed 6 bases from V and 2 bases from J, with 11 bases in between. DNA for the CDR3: TGTGCCAGTAGAGCAGGGAATACCTACGAGCAGTACTTC. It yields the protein CASRAGNTYEQYF.

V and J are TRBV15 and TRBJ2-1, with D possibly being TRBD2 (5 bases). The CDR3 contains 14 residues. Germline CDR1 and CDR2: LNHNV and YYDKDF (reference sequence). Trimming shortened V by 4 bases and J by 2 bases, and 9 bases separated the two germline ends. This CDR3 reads CATSNFGAYNEQFF. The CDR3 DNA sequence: TGTGCCACCAGCAATTTCGGGGCCTACAATGAGCAGTTCTTC.

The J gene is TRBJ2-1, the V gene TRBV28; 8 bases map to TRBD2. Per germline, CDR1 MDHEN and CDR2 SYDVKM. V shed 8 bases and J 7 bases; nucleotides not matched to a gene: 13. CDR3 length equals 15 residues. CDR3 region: CASGRSGGPRNEQFF. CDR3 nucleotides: TGTGCCAGCGGCAGATCGGGAGGGCCGAGGAATGAGCAGTTCTTC.

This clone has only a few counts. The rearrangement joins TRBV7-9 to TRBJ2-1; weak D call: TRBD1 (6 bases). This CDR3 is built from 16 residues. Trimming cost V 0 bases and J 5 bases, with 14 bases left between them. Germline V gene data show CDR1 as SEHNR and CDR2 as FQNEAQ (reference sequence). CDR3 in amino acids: CASSLAHRQVDNEQFF. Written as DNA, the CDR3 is TGTGCCAGCAGCTTAGCCCACCGACAGGTAGACAATGAGCAGTTCTTC.

This CDR3 is CASSLQGGSWTEAFF. As DNA, the CDR3 is TGTGCCAGCTCACTCCAGGGGGGTAGTTGGACTGAAGCTTTCTTT. V and J are TRBV18 and TRBJ1-1; TRBD1 agrees at 7 bases. After removal of 4 bases from V and 5 bases from J, the junction contained 10 bases not matched to a gene. Germline V lookup: CDR1 KGHSH, CDR2 LQKENI. This CDR3 spans 15 amino acids.

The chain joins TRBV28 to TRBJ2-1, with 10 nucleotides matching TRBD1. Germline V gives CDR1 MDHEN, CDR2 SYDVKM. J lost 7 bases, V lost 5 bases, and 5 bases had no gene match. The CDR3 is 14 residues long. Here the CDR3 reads CASSTGTGANEQFF. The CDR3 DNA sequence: TGTGCCAGCAGTACCGGGACAGGGGCGAATGAGCAGTTCTTC.

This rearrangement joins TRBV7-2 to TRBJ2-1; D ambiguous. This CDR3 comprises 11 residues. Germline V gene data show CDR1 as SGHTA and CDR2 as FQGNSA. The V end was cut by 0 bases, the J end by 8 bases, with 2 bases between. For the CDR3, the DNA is TGTGCCAGCAGCTTAGCCTATGAGCAGTTCTTC. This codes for CASSLAYEQFF.

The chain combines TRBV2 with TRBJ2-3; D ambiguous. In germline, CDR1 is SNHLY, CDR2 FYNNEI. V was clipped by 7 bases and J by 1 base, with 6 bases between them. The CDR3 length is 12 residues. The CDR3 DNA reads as TGTGCCAGCAATCTCCGCACAGATACGCAGTATTTT. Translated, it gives CASNLRTDTQYF.

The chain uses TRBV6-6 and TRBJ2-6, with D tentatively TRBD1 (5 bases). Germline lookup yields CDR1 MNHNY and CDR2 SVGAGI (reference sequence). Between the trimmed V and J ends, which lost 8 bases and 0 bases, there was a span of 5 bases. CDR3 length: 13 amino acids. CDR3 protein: CASDSSGANVLTF. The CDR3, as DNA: TGTGCCAGCGACAGCTCTGGGGCCAACGTCCTGACTTTC.

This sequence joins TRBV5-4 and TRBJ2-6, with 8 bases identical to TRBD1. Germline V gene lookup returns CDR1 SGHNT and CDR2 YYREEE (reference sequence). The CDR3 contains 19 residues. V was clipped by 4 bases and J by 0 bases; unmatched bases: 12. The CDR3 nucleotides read TGTGCCAGCAGCAGAAGTCCGGGACAGGCCTTCTCTGGGGCCAACGTCCTGACTTTC. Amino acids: CASSRSPGQAFSGANVLTF.

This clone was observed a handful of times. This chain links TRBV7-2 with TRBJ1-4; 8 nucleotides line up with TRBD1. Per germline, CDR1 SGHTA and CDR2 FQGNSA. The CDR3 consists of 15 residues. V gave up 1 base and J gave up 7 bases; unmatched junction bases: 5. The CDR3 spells CASSLGWTGREKLFF. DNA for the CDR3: TGTGCCAGCAGCTTAGGTTGGACAGGGCGTGAAAAACTGTTTTTT.

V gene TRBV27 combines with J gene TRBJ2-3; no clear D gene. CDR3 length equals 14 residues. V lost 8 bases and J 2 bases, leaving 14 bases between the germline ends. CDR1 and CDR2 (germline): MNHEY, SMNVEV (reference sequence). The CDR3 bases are TGTGCCAGCGCCCTCTTCAGGTCCACAGATACGCAGTATTTT. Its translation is CASALFRSTDTQYF.

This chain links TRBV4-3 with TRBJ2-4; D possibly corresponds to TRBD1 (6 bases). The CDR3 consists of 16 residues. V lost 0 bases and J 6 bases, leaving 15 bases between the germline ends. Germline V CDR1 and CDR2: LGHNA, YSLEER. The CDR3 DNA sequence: TGCGCCAGCAGCCAAGATTGGGGGCAGAGAATAAACATTCAGTACTTC. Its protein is CASSQDWGQRINIQYF.

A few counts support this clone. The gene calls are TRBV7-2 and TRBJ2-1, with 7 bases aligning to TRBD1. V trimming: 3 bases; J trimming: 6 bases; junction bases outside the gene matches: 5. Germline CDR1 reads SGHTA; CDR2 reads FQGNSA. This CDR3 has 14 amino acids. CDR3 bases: TGTGCCAGCAGCTTGGGACAGACTACCAATGAGCAGTTCTTC. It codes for CASSLGQTTNEQFF.

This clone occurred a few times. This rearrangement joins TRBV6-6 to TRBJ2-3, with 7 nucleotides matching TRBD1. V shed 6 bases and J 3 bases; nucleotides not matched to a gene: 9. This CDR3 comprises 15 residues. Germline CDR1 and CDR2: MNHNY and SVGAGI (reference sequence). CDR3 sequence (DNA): TGTGCCAGCAGCCCAATCACGGACAGGACAGATACGCAGTATTTT. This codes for CASSPITDRTDTQYF.

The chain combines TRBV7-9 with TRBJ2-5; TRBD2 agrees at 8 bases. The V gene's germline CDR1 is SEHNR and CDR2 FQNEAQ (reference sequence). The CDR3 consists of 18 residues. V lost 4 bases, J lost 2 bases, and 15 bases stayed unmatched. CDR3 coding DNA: TGTGCCAGCAGCTATGGACTAGCTAGACCCTCCACACAAGAGACCCAGTACTTC. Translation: CASSYGLARPSTQETQYF.

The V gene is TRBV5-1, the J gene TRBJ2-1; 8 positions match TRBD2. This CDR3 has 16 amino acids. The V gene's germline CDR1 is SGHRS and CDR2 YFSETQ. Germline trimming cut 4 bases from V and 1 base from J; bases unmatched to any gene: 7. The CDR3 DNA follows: TGCGCCAGCAGCCCCCTGGGACTAGGATCCTACAATGAGCAGTTCTTC. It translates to CASSPLGLGSYNEQFF.

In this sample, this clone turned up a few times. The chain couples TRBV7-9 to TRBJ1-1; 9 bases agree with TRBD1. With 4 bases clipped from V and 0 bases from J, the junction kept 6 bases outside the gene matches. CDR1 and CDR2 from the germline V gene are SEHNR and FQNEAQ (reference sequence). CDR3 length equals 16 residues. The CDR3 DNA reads TGTGCCAGCAGCTCCAGGGGGACAGGGATGAACACTGAAGCTTTCTTT. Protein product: CASSSRGTGMNTEAFF.

CDR3 loop: CASSFTRGNEKLFF. The DNA of the CDR3 is TGTGCCAGCAGCTTTACCAGGGGGAATGAAAAACTGTTTTTT. The J gene is TRBJ1-4, the V gene TRBV7-2; 7 nucleotides match TRBD1. CDR1 and CDR2 from the germline V gene are SGHTA and FQGNSA. V gave up 3 bases and J gave up 5 bases; unmatched junction bases: 3. CDR3 size: 14 residues. The full variable domain, with the rest looked up from reference TRBV7-2 and TRBJ1-4, is GAGVSQSPSNKVTEKGKDVELRCDPISGHTALYWYRQSLGQGLEFLIYFQGNSAPDKSGLPSDRFSAERTGGSVSTLTIQRTQQEDSAVYLCASSFTRGNEKLFFGSGTQLSVL.

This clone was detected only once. The CDR3 is CASSSGGLSGNYGYTF. CDR3 in DNA: TGTGCCAGCAGTTCCGGGGGTCTCTCAGGGAACTATGGCTACACCTTC. The chain has TRBV28 and TRBJ1-2; perhaps TRBD1 as D (5 bases). Germline assignment: CDR1 MDHEN and CDR2 SYDVKM. The CDR3 consists of 16 residues. V shed 4 bases and J shed 2 bases, with 17 bases lying between them.

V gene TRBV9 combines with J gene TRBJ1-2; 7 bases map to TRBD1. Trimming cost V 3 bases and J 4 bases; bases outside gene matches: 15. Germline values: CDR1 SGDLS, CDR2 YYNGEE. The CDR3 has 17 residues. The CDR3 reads CASSAASDRAPIYGYTF. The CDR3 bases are TGTGCCAGCAGCGCGGCCTCCGACAGGGCCCCAATCTATGGCTACACCTTC.

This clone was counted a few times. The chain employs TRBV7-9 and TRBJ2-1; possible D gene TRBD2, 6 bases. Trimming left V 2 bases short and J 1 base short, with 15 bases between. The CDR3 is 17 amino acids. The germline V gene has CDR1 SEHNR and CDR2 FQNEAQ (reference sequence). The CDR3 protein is CASSLSVGGASYNEQFF. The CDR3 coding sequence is TGTGCCAGCAGCTTATCGGTCGGCGGGGCTTCCTACAATGAGCAGTTCTTC.

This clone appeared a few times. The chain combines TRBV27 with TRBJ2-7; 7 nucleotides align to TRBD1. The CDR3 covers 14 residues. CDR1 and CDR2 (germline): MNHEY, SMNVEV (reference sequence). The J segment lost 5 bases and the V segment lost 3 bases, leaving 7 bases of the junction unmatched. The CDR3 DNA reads TGTGCCAGCAGTTTTTCCAGGGGGTACAACGAGCAGTACTTC. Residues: CASSFSRGYNEQYF.

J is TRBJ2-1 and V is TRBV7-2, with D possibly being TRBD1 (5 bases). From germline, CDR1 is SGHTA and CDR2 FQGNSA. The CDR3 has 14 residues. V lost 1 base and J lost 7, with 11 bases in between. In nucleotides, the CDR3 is TGTGCCAGCAGCTTAGAGAAGGGGTGGAATGAGCAGTTCTTC. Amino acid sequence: CASSLEKGWNEQFF.

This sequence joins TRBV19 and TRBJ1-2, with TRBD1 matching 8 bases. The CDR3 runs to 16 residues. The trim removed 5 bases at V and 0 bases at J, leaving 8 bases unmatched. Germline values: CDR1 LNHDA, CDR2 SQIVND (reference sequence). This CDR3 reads CASSPTGVIPNYGYTF. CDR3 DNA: TGTGCCAGTAGTCCGACAGGGGTCATCCCTAACTATGGCTACACCTTC. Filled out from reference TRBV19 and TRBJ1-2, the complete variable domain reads DGGITQSPKYLFRKEGQNVTLSCEQNLNHDAMYWYRQDPGQGLRLIYYSQIVNDFQKGDIAEGYSVSREKKESFPLTVTSAQKNPTAFYLCASSPTGVIPNYGYTFGSGTRLTVV.